This T cell receptor beta chain was recorded in a study of T cells in lung cancer brain metastases. Produced via immunoSEQ multiplex PCR; TCRdb's table is partial and in-frame only. Of some 5,000 clones detected, over 65% appear once; the ten largest clones hold over 5%. The CDR3 spans 17 residues. The germline V and J ends were trimmed by 0 bases and 1 base, with 15 bases remaining between them. Looked up from germline, CDR1 is LGHNA and CDR2 is YSLEER. This receptor was obtained from a man in his fifties with non-small cell lung cancer that had spread to the brain. What was sequenced was tumor tissue from a brain metastasis. The V and J genes are TRBV4-3 and TRBJ1-1; the D gene is possibly TRBD1 (6 bases). The CDR3 sequence: CASSQEWGGRRNTEAFF. The CDR3 DNA reads TGCGCCAGCAGCCAAGAATGGGGGGGGCGACGGAACACTGAAGCTTTCTTT.